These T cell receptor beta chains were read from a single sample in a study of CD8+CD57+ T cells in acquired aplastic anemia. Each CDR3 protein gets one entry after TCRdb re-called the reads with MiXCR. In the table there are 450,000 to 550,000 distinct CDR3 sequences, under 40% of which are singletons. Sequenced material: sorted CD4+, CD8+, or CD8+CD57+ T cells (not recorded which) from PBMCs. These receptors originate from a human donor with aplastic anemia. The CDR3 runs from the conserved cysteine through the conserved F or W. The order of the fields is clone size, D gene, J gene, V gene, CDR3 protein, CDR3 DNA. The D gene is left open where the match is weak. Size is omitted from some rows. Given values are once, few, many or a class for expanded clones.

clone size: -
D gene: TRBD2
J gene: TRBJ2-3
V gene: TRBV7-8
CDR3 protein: CASSLAPAGDTDTQYF
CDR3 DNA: TGTGCCAGCAGCTTAGCCCCAGCGGGAGACACAGATACGCAGTATTTT

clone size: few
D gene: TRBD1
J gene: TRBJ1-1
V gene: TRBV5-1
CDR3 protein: CASSLGTAVMNTEAFF
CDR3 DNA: TGCGCCAGCAGCCTAGGGACAGCAGTTATGAACACTGAAGCTTTCTTT

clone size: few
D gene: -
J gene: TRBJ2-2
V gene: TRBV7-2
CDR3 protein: CASSLGPANTGELFF
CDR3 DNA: TGTGCCAGCAGCCTAGGTCCGGCGAACACCGGGGAGCTGTTTTTT

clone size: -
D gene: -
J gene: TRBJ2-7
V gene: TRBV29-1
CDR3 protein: CSVEVSGAGYEQYF
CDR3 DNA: TGCAGCGTTGAAGTGTCCGGGGCGGGCTACGAGCAGTACTTC

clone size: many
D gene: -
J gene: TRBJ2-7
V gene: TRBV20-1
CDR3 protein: CSASPVNYEQYF
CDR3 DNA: TGCAGTGCTAGTCCTGTAAACTACGAGCAGTACTTC

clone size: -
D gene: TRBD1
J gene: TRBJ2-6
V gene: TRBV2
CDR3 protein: CASSVSGGAPSGANVLTF
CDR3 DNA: TGTGCCAGCAGTGTTTCAGGGGGCGCACCCTCTGGGGCCAACGTCCTGACTTTC

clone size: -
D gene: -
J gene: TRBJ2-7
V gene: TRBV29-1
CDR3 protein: CSAGSGEQYF
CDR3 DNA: TGCAGCGCGGGCTCGGGGGAGCAGTACTTC

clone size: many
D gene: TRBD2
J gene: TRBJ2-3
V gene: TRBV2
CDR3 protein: CASSKTSGNTDTQYF
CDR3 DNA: TGTGCCAGCAGCAAAACTAGCGGGAATACAGATACGCAGTATTTT

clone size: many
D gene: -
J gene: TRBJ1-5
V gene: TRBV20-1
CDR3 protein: CSASDGNQPQHF
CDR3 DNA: TGCAGTGCCTCGGACGGGAATCAGCCCCAGCATTTT

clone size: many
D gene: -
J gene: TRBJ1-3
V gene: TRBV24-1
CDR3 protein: CATSDAGTSGNTIYF
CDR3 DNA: TGTGCCACCAGTGATGCAGGAACCTCTGGAAACACCATATATTTT

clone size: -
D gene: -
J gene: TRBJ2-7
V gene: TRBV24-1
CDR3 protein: CATSDTRGVGNEQYF
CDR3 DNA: TGTGCCACCAGTGATACACGGGGCGTCGGGAACGAGCAGTACTTC

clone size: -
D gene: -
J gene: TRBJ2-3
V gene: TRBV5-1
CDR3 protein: CASSLILGPKQDTQYF
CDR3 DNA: TGCGCCAGCAGCTTAATTCTCGGACCGAAACAAGATACGCAGTATTTT

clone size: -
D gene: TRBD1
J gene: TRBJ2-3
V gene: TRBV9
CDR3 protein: CASSARQGAHPDTQYF
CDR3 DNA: TGTGCCAGCAGCGCCCGACAGGGGGCGCACCCAGATACGCAGTATTTT

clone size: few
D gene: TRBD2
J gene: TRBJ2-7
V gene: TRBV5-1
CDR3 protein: CASSTRGLEAYEQYF
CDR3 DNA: TGCGCCAGCAGCACCCGTGGACTAGAGGCCTACGAGCAGTACTTC

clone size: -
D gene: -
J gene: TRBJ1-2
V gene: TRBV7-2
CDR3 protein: CASSYRDLSYGYAF
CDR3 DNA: TGTGCCAGCAGCTACAGGGACTTGAGCTATGGCTACGCCTTC

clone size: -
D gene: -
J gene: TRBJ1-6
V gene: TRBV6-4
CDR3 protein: CAGLPNGLNSPLHF
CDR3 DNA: TGTGCCGGACTCCCAAACGGGCTAAATTCACCCCTCCACTTT

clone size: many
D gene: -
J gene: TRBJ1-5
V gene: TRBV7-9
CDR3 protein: CASSKPGVGQPQHF
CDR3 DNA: TGTGCCAGCAGCAAGCCGGGGGTTGGTCAGCCCCAGCATTTT

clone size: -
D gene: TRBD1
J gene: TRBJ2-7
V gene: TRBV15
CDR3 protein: CATSFGTGPYEQYF
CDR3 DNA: TGTGCCACCAGCTTCGGGACAGGGCCCTACGAGCAGTACTTC

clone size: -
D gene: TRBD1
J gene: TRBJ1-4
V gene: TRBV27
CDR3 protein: CASTGQGINEKLFF
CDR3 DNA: TGTGCCAGCACAGGACAGGGGATTAATGAAAAACTGTTTTTT

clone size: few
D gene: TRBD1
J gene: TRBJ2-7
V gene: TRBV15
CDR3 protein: CATSSLGQLYEQYF
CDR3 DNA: TGTGCCACCAGCAGCTTGGGACAGCTATACGAGCAGTACTTC

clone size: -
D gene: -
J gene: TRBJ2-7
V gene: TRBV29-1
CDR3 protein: CSLGAGIYEQYF
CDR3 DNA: TGCAGCTTGGGCGCAGGGATCTACGAGCAGTACTTC

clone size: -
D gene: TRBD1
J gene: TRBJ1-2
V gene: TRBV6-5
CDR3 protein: CASSYLDRVYGYTF
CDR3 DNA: TGTGCCAGCAGTTACTTGGACAGGGTCTATGGCTACACCTTC

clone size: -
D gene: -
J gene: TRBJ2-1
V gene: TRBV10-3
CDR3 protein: CAISESTLTPYNEQFF
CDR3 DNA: TGTGCCATCAGTGAGTCCACCCTCACACCCTACAATGAGCAGTTCTTC

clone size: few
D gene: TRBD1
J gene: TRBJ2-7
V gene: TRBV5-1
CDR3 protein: CASSFPGQRYEQYF
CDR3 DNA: TGCGCCAGCAGCTTTCCGGGACAGCGCTACGAGCAGTACTTC

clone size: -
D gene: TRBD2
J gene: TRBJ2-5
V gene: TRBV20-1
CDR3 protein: CSALAGGGQETQYF
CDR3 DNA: TGCAGTGCTTTAGCGGGGGGGGGCCAAGAGACCCAGTACTTC

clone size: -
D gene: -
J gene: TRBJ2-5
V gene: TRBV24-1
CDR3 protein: CATSRADSETQYF
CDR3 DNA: TGTGCCACCAGCAGGGCGGATTCCGAGACCCAGTACTTC

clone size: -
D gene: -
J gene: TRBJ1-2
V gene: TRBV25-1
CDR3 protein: CASSEFSNLGEVSYGYTF
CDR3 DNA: TGTGCCAGCAGTGAATTCAGTAATTTAGGGGAGGTTAGCTATGGCTACACCTTC

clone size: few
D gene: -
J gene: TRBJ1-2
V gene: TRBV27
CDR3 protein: CASSQWAGDGSGYTF
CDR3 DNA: TGTGCCAGCAGTCAATGGGCAGGGGACGGTAGTGGCTACACCTTC

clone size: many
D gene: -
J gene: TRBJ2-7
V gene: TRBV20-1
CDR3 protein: CSARVQGHYEQYF
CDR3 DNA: TGCAGTGCTAGAGTTCAGGGCCACTACGAGCAGTACTTC